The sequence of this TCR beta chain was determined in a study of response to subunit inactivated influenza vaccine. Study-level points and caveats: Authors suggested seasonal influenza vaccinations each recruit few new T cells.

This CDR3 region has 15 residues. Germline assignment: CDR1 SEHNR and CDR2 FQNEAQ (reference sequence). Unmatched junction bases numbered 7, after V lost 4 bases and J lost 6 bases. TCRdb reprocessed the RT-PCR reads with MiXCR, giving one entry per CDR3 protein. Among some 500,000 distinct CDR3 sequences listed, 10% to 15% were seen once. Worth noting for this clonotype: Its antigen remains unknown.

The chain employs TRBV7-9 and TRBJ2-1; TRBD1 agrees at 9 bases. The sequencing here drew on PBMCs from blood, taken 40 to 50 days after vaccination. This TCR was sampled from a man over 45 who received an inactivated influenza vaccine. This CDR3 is CASSSGQGSRNEQFF. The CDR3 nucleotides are TGTGCCAGCAGCTCCGGACAGGGGTCCCGCAATGAGCAGTTCTTC.